Below, 26 T cell receptor beta chains from the same sample are listed, as sequenced in a study of post-analysis software for immune sequencing data. General study findings and limits: In patients, about five TRBV segments were more frequent than in controls, with TRBV5-6, TRBV5-1 and TRBV20-1 among them.

These receptors are not linked to any known antigen. Each TCR beta cDNA library carried unique molecular identifiers. TCRdb re-derived calls from the PCR reads in MiXCR, one entry per CDR3 protein. The data show about 500,000 distinct CDR3 sequences, under 55% seen once. Sample: blood. All receptors come from a girl between 5 and 17 years old with multiple sclerosis.

A few counts support this clonotype. The rearrangement links TRBV28 to TRBJ2-3; D might be TRBD1 or TRBD2, each matching 5 bases. CDR1 and CDR2 from the germline V gene are MDHEN and SYDVKM. The CDR3 covers 15 residues. V was shortened by 7 bases and J by 0 bases, with 14 bases between the two germline ends. CDR3 in amino acids: CASTLGAISTDTQYF. Written as DNA, the CDR3 is TGTGCCAGCACCCTCGGGGCCATCAGCACAGATACGCAGTATTTT.

V and J are TRBV15 and TRBJ2-7, with unresolved D. CDR3 length: 14 residues. Germline V gene data show CDR1 as LNHNV and CDR2 as YYDKDF (reference sequence). Trimming pared 0 bases from V and 2 bases from J, leaving 8 bases between. The CDR3 DNA reads TGTGCCACCAGCAGAGATAACAGTCCCTACGAGCAGTACTTC. This codes for CATSRDNSPYEQYF.

The gene calls are TRBV20-1 and TRBJ2-1, with 7 bases lining up with TRBD2. The CDR3 sequence is 14 residues long. CDR1 and CDR2 from the germline V gene are DFQATT and SNEGSKA (reference sequence). J gave up 8 bases and V 3 bases, and 10 bases lay outside the gene matches. CDR3 loop: CSASRAGEGHEQFF. The CDR3, as DNA: TGCAGTGCTAGCAGGGCGGGGGAGGGCCATGAGCAGTTCTTC.

This chain uses TRBV18 with TRBJ2-7, with D possibly matching TRBD1 (6 bases). Germline CDR1 KGHSH, CDR2 LQKENI. This CDR3 is built from 14 residues. Trimming removed 6 bases at V and 7 bases at J, with 19 bases between. CDR3 sequence: CASSLRKDSKEQYF. The CDR3 DNA follows: TGTGCCAGCTCCCTCAGAAAGGACAGCAAGGAGCAGTACTTC. The full variable domain, with the rest looked up from reference TRBV18 and TRBJ2-7, is NAGVMQNPRHLVRRRGQEARLRCSPMKGHSHVYWYRQLPEEGLKFMVYLQKENIIDESGMPKERFSAEFPKEGPSILRIQQVVRGDSAAYFCASSLRKDSKEQYFGPGTRLTVT.

The chain uses TRBV6-5 and TRBJ1-1; no clear D gene. The length of the CDR3 is 11 residues. V lost 2 bases to trimming and J lost 3 bases, with 1 base between them. Germline CDR1 is MNHEY and CDR2 is SVGAGI. CDR3 bases: TGTGCCAGCAGTTACGACACTGAAGCTTTCTTT. The encoded protein is CASSYDTEAFF.

This chain uses TRBV6-5 with TRBJ1-1; a possible D gene is TRBD1 (6 bases). In germline, CDR1 is MNHEY, CDR2 SVGAGI. Trimming removed 6 bases at V and 2 bases at J, with 13 bases between. CDR3 size: 14 residues. CDR3 residues: CASRNRVANTEAFF. The CDR3 bases are TGTGCCAGCAGAAACAGGGTTGCCAACACTGAAGCTTTCTTT.

The table lists this clonotype with a few counts. This rearrangement joins TRBV20-1 to TRBJ1-5; TRBD1 aligns across 10 bases. Germline CDR1 is DFQATT and CDR2 is SNEGSKA (reference sequence). Trimming at V came to 3 bases and at J to 0 bases, leaving 8 bases not matched to a gene. The CDR3 runs 17 residues. CDR3: CSASRGQGSYSNQPQHF. DNA of the CDR3: TGCAGTGCTAGTCGGGGACAGGGGTCGTATAGCAATCAGCCCCAGCATTTT.

V usage is TRBV5-6 and J usage is TRBJ1-2; D is perhaps TRBD1 (5 bases). The CDR3 consists of 15 residues. CDR1 and CDR2 from the germline V gene are SGHDT and YYEEEE. V shed 4 bases and J shed 0 bases, with 13 bases lying between them. CDR3 coding DNA: TGTGCCAGCAGCCCCGGGGCAGGACCTAACTATGGCTACACCTTC. This translates into CASSPGAGPNYGYTF.

The sample holds a few counts of this clonotype. The CDR3 DNA reads as TGCGCCAGCAGCCAAGGCAGGGGCGGCTACACCTTC. Translation: CASSQGRGGYTF. The chain joins TRBV4-1 to TRBJ1-2, with D perhaps TRBD1 (6 bases). Looked up from germline, CDR1 is MGHRA and CDR2 is YSYEKL. Trimming removed 1 base at V and 8 bases at J, with 8 bases between. The CDR3 is 12 residues long.

The chain joins TRBV20-1 to TRBJ2-1; D call uncertain. Germline values: CDR1 DFQATT, CDR2 SNEGSKA (reference sequence). The CDR3 is 11 amino acids. Trimming pared 1 base from V and 9 bases from J, leaving 7 bases between. Written as DNA, the CDR3 is TGCAGTGCTAGAGCAGACGCTGAGCAGTTCTTC. Protein: CSARADAEQFF.

V is TRBV24-1 and J is TRBJ2-5, with D tentatively TRBD1 (6 bases). The CDR3 contains 16 residues. V was clipped by 7 bases and J by 4 bases, with 21 bases between them. Germline assignment: CDR1 KGHDR and CDR2 SFDVKD. The DNA for the CDR3 is TGTGCCACCAGGTGGGAACGGGCAGACAGGCGAGAGACCCAGTACTTC. This translates into CATRWERADRRETQYF.

This sequence joins TRBV11-2 and TRBJ2-1, with TRBD2 identical over 8 bases. This CDR3 region has 16 residues. Germline V gene data show CDR1 as SGHAT and CDR2 as FQNNGV. V shed 0 bases, J shed 8 bases, and the junction held 9 bases outside the gene matches. The chain's CDR3 is CASSLDTSGSKDEQFF. The CDR3 nucleotides read TGTGCCAGCAGCTTAGATACCAGCGGGAGTAAGGATGAGCAGTTCTTC.

This clonotype has just a few counts. The chain uses TRBV7-9 and TRBJ1-2; weak D call: TRBD1 (6 bases). The CDR3 consists of 13 residues. Trimming pared 4 bases from V and 4 bases from J, leaving 10 bases between. The germline CDR1 and CDR2 sequences are SEHNR and FQNEAQ (reference sequence). The CDR3 bases are TGTGCCAGCAGCTCTGACAGGATCTATGGCTACACCTTC. Translation gives CASSSDRIYGYTF.

This rearrangement joins TRBV20-1 to TRBJ2-7, with 8 bases lining up with TRBD2. TRBJ2-5 explains the end of the DNA better; the J call may be wrong. Per the germline V gene, CDR1 is DFQATT and CDR2 is SNEGSKA (reference sequence). This CDR3 spans 14 amino acids. DNA for the CDR3: TGCAGTGCTAGAACTAGCGGAGGTGGGGAGACCCAGTACTTC. Protein product: CSARTSGGGETQYF.

This sequence joins TRBV5-6 and TRBJ2-7; no firm D call. Looked up from germline, CDR1 is SGHDT and CDR2 is YYEEEE. Trimming removed 1 base at V and 0 bases at J, with 11 bases between. There are 15 residues in the CDR3. DNA of the CDR3: TGTGCCAGCAGCTTGATGGCTACCTACTCCTACGAGCAGTACTTC. It yields the protein CASSLMATYSYEQYF. Full variable domain (rest looked up from reference TRBV5-6 and TRBJ2-7): DAGVTQSPTHLIKTRGQQVTLRCSPKSGHDTVSWYQQALGQGPQFIFQYYEEEERQRGNFPDRFSGHQFPNYSSELNVNALLLGDSALYLCASSLMATYSYEQYFGPGTRLTVT.

V is TRBV29-1 and J is TRBJ2-1, with 12 bases that match TRBD2. From germline, CDR1 is SQVTM and CDR2 ANQGSEA. V trimming: 1 base; J trimming: 13 bases; junction bases outside the gene matches: 2. This CDR3 contains 12 residues. The CDR3 spells CSVEGTSGTQFF. The DNA for the CDR3 is TGCAGCGTTGAAGGGACTAGCGGGACTCAGTTCTTC.

Points on this clonotype: One end of the junction fails to match germline, which may point to a read error. V usage is TRBV7-7 and J usage is TRBJ2-5; D may be TRBD2 (6 bases). Germline V gene lookup returns CDR1 SSHAT and CDR2 FNYEAQ (reference sequence). The CDR3 loop spans 15 amino acids. CDR3 protein: CASSPGRLVVETQYF. The CDR3 nucleotides are TGTGCTAGCAGCCCTGGCCGACTAGTTGTGGAGACCCAGTACTTC.

This clonotype was counted a few times. This rearrangement joins TRBV29-1 to TRBJ2-3; D gene unclear. Germline V lookup: CDR1 SQVTM, CDR2 ANQGSEA. The CDR3 runs 11 residues. V shed 4 bases and J shed 3 bases, with 5 bases lying between them. The CDR3 reads CSVGQTDTQYF. The DNA for the CDR3 is TGCAGCGTTGGTCAAACAGATACGCAGTATTTT.

This clonotype was counted between two and nine times. V gene TRBV4-3 combines with J gene TRBJ2-5; no clear D. V lost 0 bases and J lost 2, with 7 bases in between. The length of the CDR3 is 14 residues. Germline V gives CDR1 LGHNA, CDR2 YSLEER. The CDR3 DNA follows: TGCGCCAGCAGCCAAGAGGCAGCACAAGAGACCCAGTACTTC. Its protein is CASSQEAAQETQYF.

The chain uses TRBV20-1 and TRBJ2-1; TRBD1 matches 8 bases. Germline trimming cut 5 bases from V and 2 bases from J; bases unmatched to any gene: 2. Germline values: CDR1 DFQATT, CDR2 SNEGSKA (reference sequence). This CDR3 contains 13 residues. CDR3 bases: TGCAGTGCTCCAGGGGGCCCCTACAATGAGCAGTTCTTC. Amino acid sequence: CSAPGGPYNEQFF.

This clonotype turned up a few times. The rearrangement links TRBV28 to TRBJ2-6, with 7 bases that match TRBD1. V shed 7 bases and J 3 bases; nucleotides not matched to a gene: 6. There are 15 residues in the CDR3. Per germline, CDR1 MDHEN and CDR2 SYDVKM. CDR3 DNA sequence: TGTGCCAGCACCCAGGGGGTAGGTGGGGCCAACGTCCTGACTTTC. This sequence encodes CASTQGVGGANVLTF.

This chain uses TRBV27 with TRBJ2-5, with D tentatively TRBD2 (6 bases). Germline V CDR1 and CDR2: MNHEY, SMNVEV (reference sequence). The V end was cut by 2 bases, the J end by 2 bases, with 12 bases between. The CDR3 runs 15 residues. The CDR3 is CASSLNSAGQETQYF. The CDR3 bases are TGTGCCAGCAGTTTAAATTCGGCGGGACAAGAGACCCAGTACTTC.

The count of this clonotype is one. The chain is built from TRBV5-1 and TRBJ2-1; D might be TRBD2 (6 bases). Per germline, CDR1 SGHRS and CDR2 YFSETQ. Trimming pared 3 bases from V and 10 bases from J, leaving 26 bases between. The CDR3 contains 17 residues. The CDR3 region has the DNA TGCGCCAGCAGCTCGGGGGTCGGATCCGATGTCTCCTACGAGCAGTTCTTC. Protein product: CASSSGVGSDVSYEQFF.

This clonotype showed up just a few times. CDR3 protein: CSVGPAGGYEQYF. The DNA for the CDR3 is TGCAGCGTTGGTCCAGCGGGTGGTTACGAGCAGTACTTC. The gene calls are TRBV29-1 and TRBJ2-7; a weak D match, TRBD2 (6 bases). V was pared by 4 bases and J by 4 bases, with 14 bases between. Germline CDR1 reads SQVTM; CDR2 reads ANQGSEA. The CDR3 runs 13 residues.

This chain connects TRBV18 to TRBJ1-2; D perhaps matches TRBD1 (6 bases). The CDR3 spans 15 residues. Between the trimmed V and J ends, which lost 3 bases and 4 bases, there was a span of 15 bases. Germline CDR1 is KGHSH and CDR2 is LQKENI. The CDR3 DNA reads TGTGCCAGCTCACCCGAGCAGGGGCTGGGCTATGGCTACACCTTC. As protein: CASSPEQGLGYGYTF.

This clonotype came up a few times. The chain recombines TRBV21-1 with TRBJ2-7; whether TRBD1, the table's D call, matches the DNA was not checked. TRBV21-1 constitutes a pseudogene. CDR3 size: 15 residues. CDR3 coding DNA: TGTGCCAGCAGCAAAAACCGGACACCCTTTTACGAGCAGTACTTC. Translating gives CASSKNRTPFYEQYF.